The clone carrying this T cell receptor (beta chain) was seen ten or more times. The antigen remains undetermined. A second PCR, run for about 6 to 11 cycles, used a sample-barcoded 5' primer plus a J-beta primer mix. One entry per CDR3 protein, called by TCRdb with MiXCR from the 5' RACE reads. The data contain under 800,000 distinct CDR3 sequences, around 21% of them seen just once; the ten biggest clones take up 3.5% to 4%. These data are taken from a study of blood T cells in healthy people across ages. Study-level results: Diversity figures based on one million T cells were deemed too low.

Losses at the gene ends were 6 bases for V and 5 bases for J; bases not matched to a gene: 4. This CDR3 has 13 amino acids. Germline values: CDR1 SQVTM, CDR2 ANQGSEA. The source material was blood. The chain employs TRBV29-1 and TRBJ1-4; TRBD1 matches 9 bases. The sequence came from a man between 70 and 80 years old in good health. In DNA, the CDR3 is TGCAGCGTGACGGACAGGGGCAATGAAAAACTGTTTTTT. This gives the protein CSVTDRGNEKLFF.